The 31 T cell receptor beta chains given below trace back to one sample, sequenced in a study of cytomegalovirus exposure and HLA in healthy donors. The PCR made use of 60 Vbeta and 13 Jbeta primers. The assay was immunoSEQ multiplex PCR, and TCRdb's table has in-frame clones only and misses some. The table shows 310,000 or so clones, with roughly 89% occurring only once. The source material was PBMCs. Receptors originate from a woman younger than 35 in good health and CMV-seronegative.

The gene calls are TRBV5-4 and TRBJ1-3; D possibly corresponds to TRBD1 (5 bases). The V and J ends lost 4 bases and 4 bases respectively, with 15 bases between them. The CDR3 is 15 amino acids. The germline V gene has CDR1 SGHNT and CDR2 YYREEE (reference sequence). The CDR3 protein is CASSPGLYGGNTIYF. The CDR3 DNA reads TGTGCCAGCAGCCCGGGACTTTATGGAGGAAACACCATATATTTT.

V is TRBV2 and J is TRBJ1-2; D unclear. This CDR3 region has 11 residues. Germline V lookup: CDR1 SNHLY, CDR2 FYNNEI. V gave up 6 bases and J gave up 8 bases, with 10 bases separating them. The CDR3 here is CASSPGNGYTF. Written as DNA, the CDR3 is TGTGCCAGCAGCCCGGGGAACGGCTACACCTTC.

The chain combines TRBV5-8 with TRBJ1-3; 9 nucleotides agree with TRBD1. CDR1 SGHTS and CDR2 YDEGEE come from the germline V gene. The CDR3 is 15 amino acids. The trim removed 3 bases at V and 2 bases at J, leaving 3 bases unmatched. CDR3 loop: CASSYRDRAGNTIYF. DNA of the CDR3: TGTGCCAGCAGCTATCGGGACAGGGCTGGAAACACCATATATTTT.

In the case of this clone: The sample carries other DNA sequences with the same CDR3. This rearrangement joins TRBV6-5 to TRBJ1-6; 9 positions match TRBD1. The CDR3 runs 15 residues. J was trimmed by 9 bases and V by 0 bases; bases with no gene match: 3. The V gene's germline CDR1 is MNHEY and CDR2 SVGAGI. This CDR3 is CASSYSGQGGSPLHF. As DNA, the CDR3 is TGTGCCAGCAGTTACTCGGGACAGGGCGGTTCACCCCTCCACTTT.

The chain combines TRBV9 with TRBJ2-5; maybe TRBD2 (6 bases). The CDR3 has 16 amino acids. Germline V lookup: CDR1 SGDLS, CDR2 YYNGEE. Trimming took 4 bases from V and 1 from J, leaving 17 bases between them. The CDR3 DNA sequence: TGTGCCAGCAGCCCCAGGAGGGACTTGCGCCAAGAGACCCAGTACTTC. Encoded protein: CASSPRRDLRQETQYF.

The V gene is TRBV2, the J gene TRBJ1-5; D unresolved. Germline CDR1 and CDR2: SNHLY and FYNNEI. The length of the CDR3 is 13 residues. V was clipped by 3 bases and J by 4 bases, with 7 bases between them. CDR3 coding DNA: TGTGCCAGCAGTGACCTACCTAATCAGCCCCAGCATTTT. Translated: CASSDLPNQPQHF.

The chain employs TRBV6-5 and TRBJ1-4; D gene ambiguous. CDR1 and CDR2 (germline): MNHEY, SVGAGI. The CDR3 runs 15 residues. V was shortened by 4 bases and J by 8 bases, with 17 bases between the two germline ends. The chain's CDR3 is CASSLRPLRGEKLFF. CDR3 bases: TGTGCCAGCAGTTTACGACCATTAAGAGGGGAAAAACTGTTTTTT.

The V gene is TRBV7-2, the J gene TRBJ1-5; 10 bases are shared with TRBD1. J lost 3 bases, V lost 3 bases, and 5 bases had no gene match. Germline V gene data show CDR1 as SGHTA and CDR2 as FQGNSA. The CDR3 totals 16 residues. CDR3: CASSFDRGRNNQPQHF. The CDR3 DNA follows: TGTGCCAGCAGCTTCGACAGGGGGCGGAACAATCAGCCCCAGCATTTT.

This clone was seen once. This chain joins TRBV19 and TRBJ1-1, with D perhaps matching TRBD1 (6 bases). This CDR3 region has 13 residues. Germline CDR1 LNHDA, CDR2 SQIVND (reference sequence). The V and J ends lost 6 bases and 1 base respectively, with 9 bases between them. CDR3 amino acids: CASRGQPNTEAFF. The CDR3 bases are TGTGCCAGTAGGGGACAACCGAACACTGAAGCTTTCTTT.

The rearrangement links TRBV11-2 to TRBJ2-3; 7 positions agree with TRBD1. Germline CDR1 reads SGHAT; CDR2 reads FQNNGV. The J segment lost 2 bases and the V segment lost 5 bases, leaving 10 bases of the junction unmatched. This CDR3 has 16 residues. The CDR3 region is CASSIIRDSSTDTQYF. The CDR3 coding sequence is TGTGCCAGCAGCATTATCAGGGACAGCTCCACAGATACGCAGTATTTT.

V and J are TRBV6-5 and TRBJ2-5; D ambiguous. The V end lost 2 bases, the J end lost 4 bases, and 17 bases lay between the germline ends. From germline, CDR1 is MNHEY and CDR2 SVGAGI. CDR3 length: 16 amino acids. CDR3 residues: CASSYEDRRGGETQYF. CDR3 in DNA: TGTGCCAGCAGTTACGAGGATCGCAGAGGTGGAGAGACCCAGTACTTC.

V usage is TRBV7-9 and J usage is TRBJ2-5; D call uncertain. Trimming shortened V by 5 bases and J by 2 bases, and 3 bases separated the two germline ends. There are 11 residues in the CDR3. Germline-derived CDR1 and CDR2 are SEHNR and FQNEAQ (reference sequence). CDR3 nucleotides: TGTGCCAGCAGCGTACAAGAGACCCAGTACTTC. Its translation: CASSVQETQYF.

The gene calls are TRBV27 and TRBJ2-3; D not certain. Trimming pared 6 bases from V and 1 base from J, leaving 8 bases between. The CDR3 runs 13 residues. The germline V gene has CDR1 MNHEY and CDR2 SMNVEV (reference sequence). CDR3 sequence (DNA): TGTGCCAGCAGCCCCCTTGGCACAGATACGCAGTATTTT. This encodes CASSPLGTDTQYF.

The V call is TRBV11-2, the J call TRBJ1-2; perhaps TRBD1 as D (6 bases). Trimming took 8 bases from V and 4 from J, leaving 17 bases between them. The CDR3 loop spans 14 amino acids. Germline CDR1 is SGHAT and CDR2 is FQNNGV. The CDR3 DNA follows: TGTGCCAGCGGACGAGCAGGGGCCGTCTATGGCTACACCTTC. This encodes CASGRAGAVYGYTF.

The chain has TRBV5-4 and TRBJ1-2; D perhaps matches TRBD1 (6 bases). The germline CDR1 and CDR2 sequences are SGHNT and YYREEE (reference sequence). With 8 bases removed from V and 6 bases from J, the gap between germline ends came to 17 bases. This CDR3 has 13 amino acids. The CDR3 region has the DNA TGTGCCAGTAAGCGGGGGGCTATTGATGGCTACACCTTC. Residues: CASKRGAIDGYTF.

This clone was detected only once. The chain has TRBV7-3 and TRBJ2-3, with TRBD2 matching over 7 bases. Germline CDR1 SGHTA, CDR2 FQGTGA. Unmatched junction bases numbered 3, after V lost 0 bases and J lost 6 bases. The CDR3 is 14 residues long. CDR3 protein: CASSLTGGEDTQYF. The CDR3, as DNA: TGTGCCAGCAGCTTAACGGGGGGGGAGGATACGCAGTATTTT.

This clone appeared a single time. The chain carries TRBV12-5 and TRBJ2-3; 8 nucleotides agree with TRBD2. This CDR3 contains 15 residues. The junction had 5 bases not matched to a gene; V was cut back by 3 bases and J by 3 bases. Germline-derived CDR1 and CDR2 are LGHNT and FRNRAP. The CDR3 sequence is CASGFGGALTDTQYF. The CDR3 DNA follows: TGTGCTAGTGGTTTCGGGGGGGCCTTAACAGATACGCAGTATTTT.

The chain joins TRBV29-1 to TRBJ2-3, with 9 bases lining up with TRBD2. Germline V gene data show CDR1 as SQVTM and CDR2 as ANQGSEA. V gave up 3 bases and J gave up 2 bases; unmatched junction bases: 12. This CDR3 region has 17 residues. The CDR3 protein is CSVEGTHSGGPTDTQYF. The CDR3 nucleotides are TGCAGCGTTGAGGGGACTCATAGCGGGGGACCCACAGATACGCAGTATTTT.

The chain employs TRBV11-2 and TRBJ2-3; perhaps TRBD1 as D (6 bases). This CDR3 is 16 amino acids long. Deletions cut 5 bases from V and 1 base from J, with 16 bases between. Germline values: CDR1 SGHAT, CDR2 FQNNGV. CDR3: CASSAQQGGRTDTQYF. The CDR3 nucleotides are TGTGCCAGCAGCGCCCAACAAGGGGGACGCACAGATACGCAGTATTTT.

The rearrangement joins TRBV11-2 to TRBJ1-1, with D hard to call. The germline CDR1 and CDR2 sequences are SGHAT and FQNNGV. Trimming pared 1 base from V and 3 bases from J, leaving 12 bases between. The CDR3 runs to 15 residues. The CDR3 region has the DNA TGTGCCAGCAGCTTAGCGATAACGAGGGACACTGAAGCTTTCTTT. Its protein is CASSLAITRDTEAFF.

The V and J genes are TRBV9 and TRBJ1-2; D unclear. Trimming pared 4 bases from V and 4 bases from J, leaving 17 bases between. This CDR3 comprises 15 residues. Per the germline V gene, CDR1 is SGDLS and CDR2 is YYNGEE. The chain's CDR3 is CASSPMPDGLYGYTF. Written as DNA, the CDR3 is TGTGCCAGCAGCCCCATGCCGGACGGACTCTATGGCTACACCTTC. The variable domain in full, completed from reference TRBV9 and TRBJ1-2, reads DSGVTQTPKHLITATGQRVTLRCSPRSGDLSVYWYQQSLDQGLQFLIQYYNGEERAKGNILERFSAQQFPDLHSELNLSSLELGDSALYFCASSPMPDGLYGYTFGSGTRLTVV.

The V call is TRBV4-1, the J call TRBJ1-1, with 8 bases matching TRBD1. This CDR3 has 13 residues. Germline CDR1 MGHRA, CDR2 YSYEKL. Trimming took 3 bases from V and 6 from J; bases not matched to a gene: 3. The DNA of the CDR3 is TGCGCCAGCAGCCACCCAGGGGGCCCTGAAGCTTTCTTT. Encoded protein: CASSHPGGPEAFF.

In DNA form, the CDR3 reads TGTGCCAGCAGCCCTCCGGGACAGGGGGCGGGCGGCTACACCTTC. Translation gives CASSPPGQGAGGYTF. The chain combines TRBV9 with TRBJ1-2; 12 nucleotides line up with TRBD1. Germline lookup yields CDR1 SGDLS and CDR2 YYNGEE. This CDR3 comprises 15 residues. After removal of 4 bases from V and 8 bases from J, the junction contained 9 bases not matched to a gene.

The chain employs TRBV7-9 and TRBJ1-3; TRBD1 matches at 10 bases. Germline loops: CDR1 SEHNR, CDR2 FQNEAQ (reference sequence). This CDR3 region has 15 residues. V shed 1 base and J 8 bases; nucleotides not matched to a gene: 5. This CDR3 reads CASSLEGTGVHTIYF. The DNA of the CDR3 is TGTGCCAGCAGCTTAGAAGGGACAGGGGTACACACCATATATTTT.

This sequence joins TRBV4-1 and TRBJ1-5; D is possibly TRBD1 (5 bases). The V end lost 4 bases, the J end lost 8 bases, and 12 bases lay between the germline ends. Germline V gene lookup returns CDR1 MGHRA and CDR2 YSYEKL. The CDR3 totals 13 residues. The CDR3 loop reads CASSPGEDEPQHF. DNA for the CDR3: TGCGCCAGCAGCCCGGGGGAAGATGAGCCCCAGCATTTT.

The chain uses TRBV6-5 and TRBJ2-1, with 8 bases that match TRBD1. The CDR3 is 14 residues long. The trim removed 5 bases at V and 11 bases at J, leaving 11 bases unmatched. Per the germline V gene, CDR1 is MNHEY and CDR2 is SVGAGI. In nucleotides, the CDR3 is TGTGCCAGCAGTGAAGTCGCCCGGACAGGGCAGCAGTTCTTC. Amino acid sequence: CASSEVARTGQQFF.

The chain couples TRBV10-2 to TRBJ2-5; D might be TRBD1 (5 bases). The CDR3 totals 15 residues. Per germline, CDR1 WSHSY and CDR2 SAAADI. V lost 4 bases and J 5 bases, leaving 17 bases between the germline ends. In DNA form, the CDR3 reads TGCGCCAGCAGTGGGCAGTTGTTATCAGGGGAGACCCAGTACTTC. Translating it yields CASSGQLLSGETQYF.

The chain has TRBV2 and TRBJ2-3, with D possibly TRBD2 on 6 matching bases. Germline CDR1 SNHLY, CDR2 FYNNEI. The V end was cut by 8 bases, the J end by 6 bases, with 15 bases between. The CDR3 loop spans 13 amino acids. The CDR3 sequence: CASGAGSPDTQYF. The CDR3 DNA reads as TGTGCCAGCGGGGCGGGATCCCCGGATACGCAGTATTTT.

V gene TRBV2 combines with J gene TRBJ2-5; weak D call: TRBD2 (7 bases). The CDR3 sequence is 15 residues long. The germline V gene encodes CDR1 SNHLY and CDR2 FYNNEI. The CDR3 region is CGAGAREDRGETQYF. The CDR3 DNA is TGTGGGGCGGGGGCCCGCGAAGACAGAGGGGAGACCCAGTACTTC.

The chain couples TRBV6-5 to TRBJ2-1; D gene uncertain. The CDR3 sequence is 13 residues long. Germline CDR1 and CDR2: MNHEY and SVGAGI. Trimming pared 4 bases from V and 3 bases from J, leaving 7 bases between. The CDR3 reads CASSSADYNEQFF. The CDR3 DNA is TGTGCCAGCAGTTCGGCGGACTACAATGAGCAGTTCTTC.

This chain connects TRBV6-1 to TRBJ2-7; 10 nucleotides align to TRBD1. The CDR3 contains 15 residues. Germline assignment: CDR1 MNHNS and CDR2 SASEGT. The V and J ends lost 3 bases and 5 bases, in that order; junction bases with no gene match: 7. The CDR3 protein is CASSELEGTGDEQYF. CDR3 nucleotide sequence: TGTGCCAGCAGTGAGTTAGAAGGGACAGGGGACGAGCAGTACTTC.